This T cell receptor (beta chain) is drawn from a study of T cells after yellow fever vaccination. V lost 7 bases and J 1 base, leaving 10 bases between the germline ends. The CDR3 has 13 residues. In germline, CDR1 is SGHVS, CDR2 FQNEAQ. From the 5' RACE reads, TCRdb called clonotypes with MiXCR, one entry per CDR3 protein. Found here are roughly 45,000 distinct CDR3 sequences, 5.5% to 8% of them singletons; the top ten hold roughly a tenth. Study-level results: Booster samples showed a return of most primary-vaccination clones (approximately 96% CD4, around 88% CD8). The secondary response was weaker but peaked faster, day 5 versus 15.

This sequence originates from a man aged 25 to 45 who received the YFV17D yellow fever vaccine. The gene calls are TRBV7-8 and TRBJ1-2; D possibly corresponds to TRBD1 (5 bases). The sample here was PBMCs, either bulk or a sorted T-cell subset (CD4+, CD8+, memory, or dextramer-sorted; not recorded which), taken 45 days after the yellow fever booster vaccination. The CDR3 sequence is CASNPGGNYGYTF. The CDR3 region has the DNA TGTGCCAGCAACCCCGGGGGTAACTATGGCTACACCTTC. Using reference TRBV7-8 and TRBJ1-2 for the parts outside the CDR3, the full variable domain is GAGVSQSPRYKVAKRGQDVALRCDPISGHVSLFWYQQALGQGPEFLTYFQNEAQLDKSGLPSDRFFAERPEGSVSTLKIQRTQQEDSAVYLCASNPGGNYGYTFGSGTRLTVV.